Below, 7 T cell receptor beta chains from the same sample are listed, as sequenced in a study of blood T cell repertoires in COVID-19 (TCRdb year 2020). Libraries were made using the immunoSEQ multiplex PCR assay. Not all clones reach the TCRdb copy of this immuneACCESS table, which keeps in-frame sequences only. Checked studies attribute under half of the gap to unresolved V genes and leave the rest unexplained. Present in this sample are fewer than 110,000 clones, approximately 90% of which were seen just once. Around 3.1% of the sample is held by the ten biggest clonotypes. The material sequenced was peripheral blood. The receptor source for this set is a man between 45 and 60 years old in a cohort sampled during active COVID-19.

The CDR3 nucleotides read TGTGCCAGCTCACCACCGGGACAGGGGTCCACCGGGGAGCTGTTTTTT. This encodes CASSPPGQGSTGELFF. The chain couples TRBV18 to TRBJ2-2; 10 positions agree with TRBD1. Germline CDR1 is KGHSH and CDR2 is LQKENI. Trimming removed 0 bases from V and 4 bases from J; junction bases left unmatched: 2. The CDR3 sequence is 16 residues long.

The rearrangement links TRBV7-8 to TRBJ1-2; a possible D gene is TRBD1 (6 bases). The germline V gene encodes CDR1 SGHVS and CDR2 FQNEAQ. The V end was cut by 5 bases, the J end by 3 bases, with 13 bases between. The CDR3 spans 14 residues. CDR3 DNA: TGTGCCAGCAGCCGAGGGGGGGACCACTATGGCTACACCTTC. Encoded protein: CASSRGGDHYGYTF.

CDR3: CASSLRHFNEKLFF. As DNA, the CDR3 is TGCGCCAGCAGTCTTCGACACTTTAATGAAAAACTGTTTTTT. The rearrangement uses TRBV5-1 and TRBJ1-4; no definite D call. Germline V gene sequence: CDR1 SGHRS, CDR2 YFSETQ. The CDR3 runs to 14 residues. V lost 5 bases, J lost 4 bases, and 12 bases lay in between.

The CDR3 coding sequence is TGTGCCAGCAGCTTAGGCGGGGGAGACACAGATACGCAGTATTTT. Its protein is CASSLGGGDTDTQYF. This chain uses TRBV11-3 with TRBJ2-3, with TRBD2 matching over 7 bases. J was trimmed by 2 bases and V by 1 base; bases with no gene match: 3. Germline values: CDR1 SGHNT, CDR2 YENEEA. This CDR3 region has 15 residues.

The chain joins TRBV24-1 to TRBJ2-7; 11 nucleotides line up with TRBD1. There are 14 residues in the CDR3. Unmatched junction bases numbered 6, after V lost 7 bases and J lost 5 bases. Germline V gene data show CDR1 as KGHDR and CDR2 as SFDVKD. The CDR3 DNA sequence: TGTGCCACCAGGCCGGGACAGGGGGACCACGAGCAGTACTTC. As protein: CATRPGQGDHEQYF.

This chain joins TRBV7-2 and TRBJ1-5; no firm D call. V was trimmed by 1 base and J by 5 bases, leaving 15 bases between them. CDR1 is SGHTA, CDR2 FQGNSA, per germline. This CDR3 region has 16 residues. Here the CDR3 DNA reads TGTGCCAGCAGCTTAGGGGCCGGCCGTCTTGATCAGCCCCAGCATTTT. This sequence encodes CASSLGAGRLDQPQHF.

This chain links TRBV18 with TRBJ2-7, with D uncertain. The V gene lost 3 bases and the J gene lost 0 bases, with 9 bases spanning the gap. Germline-derived CDR1 and CDR2 are KGHSH and LQKENI. The CDR3 consists of 14 residues. CDR3 protein: CASSPNPSSYEQYV. CDR3 in DNA: TGTGCCAGCTCACCTAATCCGAGCTCCTACGAGCAGTACGTC.